Listed below are T cell receptor beta chains from one sample, sequenced in a study of graft-versus-host responses after intestinal transplantation. Which antigens these TCRs recognize remains unknown. The table came from immunoSEQ multiplex PCR; TCRdb's copy has only in-frame clones and leaves some out. The sample includes about 31,000 clones, 70% to 85% of them seen just once. The sequences come from unstimulated CD8+ T cells sorted from spleen or lymph node cells, collected before intestinal transplant. The origin of the receptors is a human donor who received an intestinal transplant. The CDR3 runs from the conserved cysteine through the conserved F or W. The order of the fields is clone size, D gene, V gene, J gene, CDR3 protein, CDR3 DNA. A D gene is named only where the DNA matches it firmly. The size of a clone is reported for some rows only, either as once, few or many, or as a class for expanded clones.

size: NA; D: NA; V: TRBV13; J: TRBJ2-1; CDR3: CASTDMGREAYNEQFF; DNA: TGTGCCAGCACAGATATGGGGCGGGAAGCTTACAATGAGCAGTTCTTC
size: NA; D: NA; V: TRBV27; J: TRBJ1-6; CDR3: CASSSPGYNSPLHF; DNA: TGTGCCAGCAGTTCCCCGGGTTATAATTCACCCCTCCACTTT
size: NA; D: NA; V: TRBV7-6; J: TRBJ2-3; CDR3: CASSLAGGADTQYF; DNA: TGTGCCAGCAGCTTAGCTGGGGGCGCAGATACGCAGTATTTT
size: NA; D: NA; V: TRBV5-1; J: TRBJ1-1; CDR3: CASSLGGQKPMNTEAFF; DNA: TGCGCCAGCAGCTTGGGAGGACAGAAGCCCATGAACACTGAAGCTTTCTTT
size: NA; D: NA; V: TRBV7-9; J: TRBJ1-1; CDR3: CASSYVNTEAFF; DNA: TGTGCCAGCAGCTATGTAAACACTGAAGCTTTCTTT
size: NA; D: TRBD2; V: TRBV29-1; J: TRBJ2-1; CDR3: CSGLAGVVYNEQFF; DNA: TGCAGCGGATTAGCGGGAGTGGTCTACAATGAGCAGTTCTTC
size: few; D: NA; V: TRBV6-5; J: TRBJ2-7; CDR3: CASSYASSYEQYF; DNA: TGTGCCAGCAGTTACGCTAGCTCCTACGAGCAGTACTTC
size: once; D: NA; V: TRBV27; J: TRBJ2-3; CDR3: CASRFGTLTDTQYF; DNA: TGTGCCAGCAGATTTGGGACACTCACAGATACGCAGTATTTT
size: NA; D: NA; V: TRBV7-9; J: TRBJ1-6; CDR3: CASSLVARDNSPLHF; DNA: TGCGCCAGCAGCTTAGTGGCCAGGGATAATTCACCCCTCCACTTT
size: NA; D: NA; V: TRBV28; J: TRBJ2-7; CDR3: CASSSLAWTYEQYF; DNA: TGTGCCAGCAGTTCCCTAGCGTGGACCTACGAGCAGTACTTC
size: NA; D: TRBD2; V: TRBV7-8; J: TRBJ2-7; CDR3: CASSQLAASSYEQYF; DNA: TGTGCCAGCAGCCAACTAGCGGCAAGCTCCTACGAGCAGTACTTC
size: few; D: NA; V: TRBV6-6; J: TRBJ2-7; CDR3: CASSYARGHSYEQYF; DNA: TGTGCCAGCAGTTACGCTCGCGGACACTCCTACGAGCAGTACTTC
size: NA; D: NA; V: TRBV12-1; J: TRBJ2-3; CDR3: CASSFASVGTDTQYF; DNA: TGTGCCAGCAGCTTTGCGAGTGTGGGCACAGATACGCAGTATTTT
size: NA; D: NA; V: TRBV14; J: TRBJ2-1; CDR3: CASSQDSNEQFF; DNA: TGTGCCAGCAGCCAAGACAGCAATGAGCAGTTCTTC
size: once; D: TRBD2; V: TRBV5-5; J: TRBJ2-1; CDR3: CASSLAGGTYNEQFF; DNA: TGTGCCAGCAGCCTAGCGGGAGGCACCTACAATGAGCAGTTCTTC
size: few; D: NA; V: TRBV7-8; J: TRBJ1-1; CDR3: CASSLAHFTDRSEVDTEAFF; DNA: TGTGCCAGCAGCTTAGCGCACTTTACCGACAGATCTGAAGTAGACACTGAAGCTTTCTTT
size: NA; D: TRBD2; V: TRBV28; J: TRBJ2-7; CDR3: CASRIYTGGYEQYF; DNA: TGTGCCAGCAGGATATATACCGGGGGGTACGAGCAGTACTTC
size: once; D: NA; V: TRBV5-5; J: TRBJ1-5; CDR3: CASSLVQGQPQHF; DNA: TGTGCCAGCAGCTTGGTACAGGGACAGCCCCAGCATTTT
size: NA; D: TRBD1; V: TRBV9; J: TRBJ2-7; CDR3: CASSWGQSSSYEQYF; DNA: TGTGCCAGCAGCTGGGGACAGTCGAGCTCCTACGAGCAGTACTTC
size: NA; D: TRBD2; V: TRBV7-9; J: TRBJ2-7; CDR3: CASSPRKEREHWEQYF; DNA: TGTGCCAGCAGCCCCCGGAAGGAGCGGGAGCATTGGGAGCAGTACTTC
size: few; D: TRBD2; V: TRBV6-5; J: TRBJ2-1; CDR3: CASSYGGRNEQFF; DNA: TGTGCCAGCAGTTACGGCGGGAGGAATGAGCAGTTCTTC
size: NA; D: TRBD1; V: TRBV9; J: TRBJ2-5; CDR3: CASSVGGQGLYQETQYF; DNA: TGTGCCAGCAGCGTAGGGGGACAGGGGTTGTACCAAGAGACCCAGTACTTC
size: NA; D: NA; V: TRBV13; J: TRBJ1-5; CDR3: CASSLERNQPQHF; DNA: TGTGCCAGCAGCTTAGAGCGGAATCAGCCCCAGCATTTT
size: NA; D: TRBD2; V: TRBV6-4; J: TRBJ2-3; CDR3: CASSGASGTDTQYF; DNA: TGTGCCAGCAGTGGGGCTAGCGGTACAGATACGCAGTATTTT
size: NA; D: TRBD2; V: TRBV30; J: TRBJ2-5; CDR3: CAWSVRGGILGQETQYF; DNA: TGTGCCTGGAGTGTACGGGGGGGGATCCTGGGTCAAGAGACCCAGTACTTC
size: few; D: TRBD2; V: TRBV4-1; J: TRBJ2-7; CDR3: CASSQDLGLRGEQYF; DNA: TGCGCCAGCAGCCAAGACCTGGGACTACGTGGCGAGCAGTACTTC
size: NA; D: NA; V: TRBV6-1; J: TRBJ1-2; CDR3: CASSYLNGYTF; DNA: TGTGCCAGCAGTTACCTAAATGGCTACACCTTC
size: NA; D: NA; V: TRBV28; J: TRBJ2-7; CDR3: CASSQRQLDEEQYF; DNA: TGTGCCAGTTCACAAAGACAGCTTGATGAGGAGCAGTACTTC
size: NA; D: TRBD2; V: TRBV19; J: TRBJ2-3; CDR3: CASSLGLAPSTDTQYF; DNA: TGTGCCAGTAGTCTAGGACTAGCGCCAAGCACAGATACGCAGTATTTT
size: NA; D: TRBD2; V: TRBV2; J: TRBJ2-7; CDR3: CASRETSGNSYEQYF; DNA: TGTGCCAGCAGGGAGACTAGCGGGAACTCCTACGAGCAGTACTTC
size: NA; D: TRBD2; V: TRBV29-1; J: TRBJ2-3; CDR3: CSVDRLAVTDTQYF; DNA: TGCAGCGTTGACCGACTAGCGGTTACAGATACGCAGTATTTT
size: NA; D: TRBD1; V: TRBV11-2; J: TRBJ1-4; CDR3: CASSPRTGSEKLFF; DNA: TGTGCCAGCAGCCCGCGGACAGGGAGTGAAAAACTGTTTTTT
size: NA; D: NA; V: TRBV6-1; J: TRBJ2-7; CDR3: CASSKSAESHEQYF; DNA: TGTGCCAGCAGCAAGTCCGCGGAATCCCACGAGCAGTACTTC
size: few; D: NA; V: TRBV27; J: TRBJ2-2; CDR3: CASSWSGNTGELFF; DNA: TGTGCCAGCAGTTGGTCAGGGAACACCGGGGAGCTGTTTTTT
size: NA; D: TRBD1; V: TRBV9; J: TRBJ1-1; CDR3: CASSPHGQVGSGTEAFF; DNA: TGTGCCAGCAGCCCGCATGGACAGGTCGGTAGCGGCACTGAAGCTTTCTTT
size: NA; D: NA; V: TRBV2; J: TRBJ1-5; CDR3: CASSEASGLFNQPQHF; DNA: TGTGCCAGCAGTGAAGCGTCGGGACTCTTTAATCAGCCCCAGCATTTT
size: once; D: TRBD1; V: TRBV5-1; J: TRBJ2-7; CDR3: CASSLRDRGNEQYF; DNA: TGCGCCAGCAGCCTCCGGGACAGGGGTAACGAGCAGTACTTC
size: NA; D: NA; V: TRBV4-1; J: TRBJ2-7; CDR3: CASSQVTPGITYEQYF; DNA: TGCGCCAGCAGCCAAGTCACACCGGGAATAACCTACGAGCAGTACTTC
size: few; D: NA; V: TRBV6-5; J: TRBJ1-1; CDR3: CASSEGQNTEAFF; DNA: TGTGCCAGCAGTGAGGGACAGAACACTGAAGCTTTCTTT
size: once; D: TRBD2; V: TRBV9; J: TRBJ2-2; CDR3: CASSTRLAGRAELFF; DNA: TGTGCCAGCAGCACAAGACTAGCGGGAAGGGCGGAGCTGTTTTTT
size: NA; D: TRBD2; V: TRBV28; J: TRBJ2-5; CDR3: CASHGTSGIVTQYF; DNA: TGTGCCAGTCACGGGACTAGCGGGATTGTGACCCAGTACTTC
size: NA; D: TRBD1; V: TRBV27; J: TRBJ1-2; CDR3: CASSKDRVRFDGYTF; DNA: TGTGCCAGCAGTAAGGACAGGGTGAGATTCGATGGCTACACCTTC
size: once; D: NA; V: TRBV12-5; J: TRBJ2-5; CDR3: CASGFNRETQYF; DNA: TGTGCTAGTGGTTTTAATCGAGAGACCCAGTACTTC
size: NA; D: TRBD2; V: TRBV28; J: TRBJ2-1; CDR3: CASSLPSGGSYNEQFF; DNA: TGTGCCAGCAGTTTACCTAGCGGTGGCTCCTACAATGAGCAGTTCTTC
size: NA; D: NA; V: TRBV27; J: TRBJ1-5; CDR3: CASKTVGGNQPQHF; DNA: TGTGCCAGCAAGACAGTGGGGGGGAATCAGCCCCAGCATTTT
size: NA; D: NA; V: TRBV2; J: TRBJ2-5; CDR3: CASSGTGHLYQETQYF; DNA: TGTGCCAGCAGTGGTACAGGGCACTTGTACCAAGAGACCCAGTACTTC
size: NA; D: NA; V: TRBV7-9; J: TRBJ2-7; CDR3: CASSLAPVWESYEQYF; DNA: TGTGCCAGCAGCTTAGCGCCCGTGTGGGAGTCCTACGAGCAGTACTTC
size: few; D: NA; V: TRBV2; J: TRBJ2-3; CDR3: CASSESPGSRGDTQYF; DNA: TGTGCCAGCAGTGAATCCCCCGGGAGCCGGGGAGATACGCAGTATTTT
size: NA; D: TRBD1; V: TRBV27; J: TRBJ2-1; CDR3: CASSPRTGWGEQFF; DNA: TGTGCCAGCAGTCCTCGGACAGGGTGGGGTGAGCAGTTCTTC
size: NA; D: NA; V: TRBV28; J: TRBJ2-5; CDR3: CASSPRAGPVVQYF; DNA: TGTGCCAGCAGTCCCCGGGCGGGCCCGGTGGTCCAGTACTTC
size: NA; D: TRBD1; V: TRBV6-1; J: TRBJ2-2; CDR3: CASSVGTGSGTGELFF; DNA: TGTGCCAGCAGTGTCGGGACAGGGTCGGGCACCGGGGAGCTGTTTTTT
size: NA; D: TRBD2; V: TRBV28; J: TRBJ2-7; CDR3: CAITPAGESPGEQYF; DNA: TGTGCCATAACCCCGGCGGGGGAAAGCCCGGGCGAGCAGTACTTC
size: NA; D: NA; V: TRBV29-1; J: TRBJ1-2; CDR3: CSAVGSYGYTF; DNA: TGCAGCGCTGTGGGCAGCTATGGCTACACCTTC
size: NA; D: NA; V: TRBV7-6; J: TRBJ2-7; CDR3: CASSQRAGAPGDEQYF; DNA: TGTGCCAGCAGCCAACGCGCAGGGGCCCCTGGGGACGAGCAGTACTTC